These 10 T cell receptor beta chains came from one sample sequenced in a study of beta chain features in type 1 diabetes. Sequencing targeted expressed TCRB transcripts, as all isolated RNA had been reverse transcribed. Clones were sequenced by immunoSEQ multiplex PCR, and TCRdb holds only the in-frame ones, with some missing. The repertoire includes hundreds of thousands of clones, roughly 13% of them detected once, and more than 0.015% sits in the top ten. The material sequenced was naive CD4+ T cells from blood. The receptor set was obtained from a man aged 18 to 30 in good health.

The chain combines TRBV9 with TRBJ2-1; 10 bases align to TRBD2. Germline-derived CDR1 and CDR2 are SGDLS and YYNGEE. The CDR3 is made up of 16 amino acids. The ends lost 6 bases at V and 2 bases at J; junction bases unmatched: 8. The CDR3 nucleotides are TGTGCCAGCAACGGGGGAACTAGCGGGACCTACAATGAGCAGTTCTTC. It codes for CASNGGTSGTYNEQFF.

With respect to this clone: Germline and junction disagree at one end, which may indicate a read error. CDR3 residues: CASSQVQGDTGELFF. DNA for the CDR3: TGCGCCAGCAGCCAAGTTCAAGGGGACACCGGGGAACTGTTTTTT. The V and J genes are TRBV4-3 and TRBJ2-2; tentatively, D is TRBD1 (6 bases). The germline gives CDR1 LGHNA, CDR2 YSLEER. The CDR3 has 15 amino acids.

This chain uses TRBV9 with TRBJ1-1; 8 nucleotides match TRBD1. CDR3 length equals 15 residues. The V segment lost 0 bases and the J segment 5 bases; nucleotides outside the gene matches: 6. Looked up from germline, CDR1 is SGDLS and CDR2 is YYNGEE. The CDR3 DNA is TGTGCCAGCAGCGTAGTGGCACAGGGGGGGACTGAAGCTTTCTTT. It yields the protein CASSVVAQGGTEAFF.

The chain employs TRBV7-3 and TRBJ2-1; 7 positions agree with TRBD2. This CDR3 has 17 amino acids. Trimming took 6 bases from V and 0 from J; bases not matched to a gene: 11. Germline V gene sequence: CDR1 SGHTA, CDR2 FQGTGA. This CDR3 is CASSQRLAPSSYNEQFF. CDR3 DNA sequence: TGTGCCAGCAGTCAAAGACTAGCCCCAAGCTCCTACAATGAGCAGTTCTTC.

CDR3 loop: CASSFKGHWEQYF. The CDR3 bases are TGTGCCAGCAGCTTTAAGGGACATTGGGAGCAGTACTTC. This chain connects TRBV5-6 to TRBJ2-7, with a possible D match to TRBD1 (6 bases). The V and J ends lost 2 bases and 7 bases respectively, with 13 bases between them. Per germline, CDR1 SGHDT and CDR2 YYEEEE. This CDR3 spans 13 amino acids. Full variable domain (rest looked up from reference TRBV5-6 and TRBJ2-7): DAGVTQSPTHLIKTRGQQVTLRCSPKSGHDTVSWYQQALGQGPQFIFQYYEEEERQRGNFPDRFSGHQFPNYSSELNVNALLLGDSALYLCASSFKGHWEQYFGPGTRLTVT.

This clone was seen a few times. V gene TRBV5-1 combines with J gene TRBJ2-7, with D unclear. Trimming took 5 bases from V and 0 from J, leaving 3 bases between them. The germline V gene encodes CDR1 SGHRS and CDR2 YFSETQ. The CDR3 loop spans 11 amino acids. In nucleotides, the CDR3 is TGCGCCAGCAGGAGCTCCTACGAGCAGTACTTC. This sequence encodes CASRSSYEQYF.

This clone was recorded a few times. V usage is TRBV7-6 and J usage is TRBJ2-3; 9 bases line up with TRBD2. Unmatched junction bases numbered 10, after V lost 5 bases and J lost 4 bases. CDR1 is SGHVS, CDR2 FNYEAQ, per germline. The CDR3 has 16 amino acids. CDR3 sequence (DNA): TGTGCCAGCAGCCCGGTAGCGGGGGCCGACTCAGATACGCAGTATTTT. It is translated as CASSPVAGADSDTQYF.

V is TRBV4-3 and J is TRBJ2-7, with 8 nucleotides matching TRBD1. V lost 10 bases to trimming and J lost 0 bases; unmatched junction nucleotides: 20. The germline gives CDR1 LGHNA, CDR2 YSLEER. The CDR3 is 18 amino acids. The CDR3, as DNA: TGCGCCAACATCCCTTACAGGGGGGTCGGCAGGGACTCCTACGAGCAGTACTTC. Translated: CANIPYRGVGRDSYEQYF.

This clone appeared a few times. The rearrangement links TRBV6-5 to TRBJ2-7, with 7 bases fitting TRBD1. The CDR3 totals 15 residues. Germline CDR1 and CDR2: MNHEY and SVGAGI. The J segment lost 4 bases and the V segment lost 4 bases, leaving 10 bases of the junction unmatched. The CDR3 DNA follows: TGTGCCAGCAGTTGGGACCAGGGGGTCCGGTACGAGCAGTACTTC. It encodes CASSWDQGVRYEQYF.

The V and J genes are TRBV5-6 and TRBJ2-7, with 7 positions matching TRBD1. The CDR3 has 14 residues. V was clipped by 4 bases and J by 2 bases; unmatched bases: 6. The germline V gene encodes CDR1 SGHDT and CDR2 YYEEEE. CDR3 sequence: CASSPGQSTYEQYF. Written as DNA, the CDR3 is TGTGCCAGCAGCCCGGGACAGTCCACCTACGAGCAGTACTTC.